The 20 T cell receptor beta chains below come from one sample, sequenced in a study of beta chain features in type 1 diabetes. Study-level points and caveats: For Type 1 diabetes patients, all four CD4+ subsets carried TCRB CDR3s that were moderately but significantly shorter.

No cognate antigen is known for these TCRs. Expressed TCRB transcripts were sequenced because the entire RNA isolate underwent reverse transcription. Using immunoSEQ multiplex PCR, the repertoire was profiled, and TCRdb retains in-frame clones only, with some absent. The data contain over 100,000 clones, about 17% of them seen just once; the ten biggest clones take up roughly 2.5%. Sequencing used central memory CD4+ T cells from blood. These TCRs come from a man younger than 40 with type 1 diabetes.

In DNA, the CDR3 is TGCGCCAGCAGCTTTACTAGCGGGGCCTACAATGAGCAGTTCTTC. As protein: CASSFTSGAYNEQFF. The chain links TRBV5-1 to TRBJ2-1; 10 bases align to TRBD2. The CDR3 extends over 15 amino acids. Germline V gene lookup returns CDR1 SGHRS and CDR2 YFSETQ. The J segment lost 2 bases and the V segment lost 2 bases, leaving 1 base of the junction unmatched.

The chain links TRBV4-3 to TRBJ2-4, with D possibly TRBD2 on 5 matching bases. Germline CDR1 is LGHNA and CDR2 is YSLEER. There are 13 residues in the CDR3. Trimming took off 1 base at V and 8 bases at J, with 9 bases between the two ends. The CDR3: CASSQAQRDIQYF. DNA for the CDR3: TGCGCCAGCAGCCAAGCACAGAGGGACATTCAGTACTTC.

This clone turned up a few times. This CDR3 is CAIQPGTVHYEQYF. The DNA for the CDR3 is TGTGCCATCCAACCCGGGACAGTACACTACGAGCAGTACTTC. V and J are TRBV28 and TRBJ2-7; 7 bases are a match to TRBD1. V was clipped by 10 bases and J by 3 bases; unmatched bases: 12. Germline CDR1 is MDHEN and CDR2 is SYDVKM. The CDR3 loop spans 14 amino acids.

The chain uses TRBV28 and TRBJ2-2, with TRBD2 matching over 7 bases. This CDR3 contains 19 residues. Trimming took 4 bases from V and 0 from J; bases not matched to a gene: 14. Germline CDR1 MDHEN, CDR2 SYDVKM. In DNA form, the CDR3 reads TGTGCCAGCAGTTCCATACCCTCGGGGGGAGGCACGAACACCGGGGAGCTGTTTTTT. Residues: CASSSIPSGGGTNTGELFF.

The chain joins TRBV7-7 to TRBJ2-5, with a tentative D call TRBD1 (5 bases). The germline V gene has CDR1 SSHAT and CDR2 FNYEAQ (reference sequence). The CDR3 runs to 13 residues. V lost 5 bases and J 3 bases, leaving 10 bases between the germline ends. The CDR3 region has the DNA TGTGCCAGCAGCCCCAGCAGGGAAGAGACCCAGTACTTC. This translates into CASSPSREETQYF.

The V gene is TRBV4-1, the J gene TRBJ2-1, with 9 bases lining up with TRBD2. V lost 1 base to trimming and J lost 5 bases; unmatched junction nucleotides: 9. CDR1 is MGHRA, CDR2 YSYEKL, per germline. The CDR3 length is 17 residues. The CDR3 bases are TGCGCCAGCAGCCAAGCCGGATTTGCGGGGGGGAACAATGAGCAGTTCTTC. Its protein product is CASSQAGFAGGNNEQFF.

This clone was counted a few times. J is TRBJ2-1 and V is TRBV20-1; 7 nucleotides line up with TRBD2. The germline V gene has CDR1 DFQATT and CDR2 SNEGSKA (reference sequence). The CDR3 spans 11 residues. The V and J ends lost 1 base and 10 bases, in that order; junction bases with no gene match: 1. DNA of the CDR3: TGCAGTGCTAGAGGACTAGCAGAGCAGTTCTTC. Residues: CSARGLAEQFF.

V is TRBV14 and J is TRBJ2-7, with D perhaps matching TRBD2 (6 bases). V lost 3 bases and J lost 0, with 9 bases in between. The CDR3 extends over 14 amino acids. Germline V gives CDR1 SGHDN, CDR2 FVKESK. This CDR3 reads CASSHPGGSYEQYF. CDR3 in DNA: TGTGCCAGCAGCCATCCCGGGGGCTCCTACGAGCAGTACTTC.

The rearrangement links TRBV13 to TRBJ1-1; TRBD1 agrees at 8 bases. V lost 1 base, J lost 5 bases, and 0 bases stayed unmatched. The germline V gene has CDR1 PRHDT and CDR2 FYEKMQ (reference sequence). The CDR3 totals 13 residues. The CDR3 coding sequence is TGTGCCAGCAGCTTAGACAGGGGGACTGAAGCTTTCTTT. It codes for CASSLDRGTEAFF.

The chain couples TRBV6-1 to TRBJ2-1; D unclear. Germline V CDR1 and CDR2: MNHNS, SASEGT. With 6 bases removed from V and 8 bases from J, the gap between germline ends came to 14 bases. This CDR3 contains 13 residues. The CDR3 coding sequence is TGTGCCAGCAGAGAGGTCCTGAAGGATGAGCAGTTCTTC. As protein: CASREVLKDEQFF.

In this sample, this clone turned up a few times. The V gene is TRBV19, the J gene TRBJ1-1; D is unresolved. The V end was cut by 9 bases, the J end by 4 bases, with 9 bases between. The V gene's germline CDR1 is LNHDA and CDR2 SQIVND (reference sequence). The CDR3 extends over 11 amino acids. The CDR3 protein is CASIGFTEAFF. CDR3 nucleotide sequence: TGTGCCAGCATAGGGTTCACTGAAGCTTTCTTT.

This clone has more than one count but fewer than ten. The rearrangement uses TRBV4-1 and TRBJ2-5; D is perhaps TRBD2 (6 bases). CDR3 length equals 16 residues. Per germline, CDR1 MGHRA and CDR2 YSYEKL. Deletions cut 1 base from V and 4 bases from J, with 16 bases between. The CDR3: CASSQATGLETETQYF. CDR3 in DNA: TGCGCCAGCAGCCAAGCCACGGGACTCGAAACAGAGACCCAGTACTTC.

In its sample, this clone was seen a few times. The V call is TRBV5-1, the J call TRBJ2-2; TRBD2 might be the D (6 bases). V dropped 0 bases and J dropped 4 bases, with 16 bases sitting between them. The germline CDR1 and CDR2 sequences are SGHRS and YFSETQ. CDR3 length: 17 amino acids. CDR3 residues: CASSLAYDSGLTGELFF. In DNA, the CDR3 is TGCGCCAGCAGCTTGGCCTACGATAGCGGACTCACCGGGGAGCTGTTTTTT.

This clone occurred many times. This chain uses TRBV7-2 with TRBJ2-1; 13 positions match TRBD2. With 3 bases clipped from V and 10 bases from J, the junction kept 3 bases outside the gene matches. The CDR3 extends over 14 amino acids. Germline V lookup: CDR1 SGHTA, CDR2 FQGNSA. The chain's CDR3 is CASSFSGLAGEQFF. The DNA for the CDR3 is TGTGCCAGCAGCTTCTCGGGACTAGCGGGAGAGCAGTTCTTC.

This clone was seen a few times. J is TRBJ2-7 and V is TRBV19; 8 bases align to TRBD1. Germline CDR1 reads LNHDA; CDR2 reads SQIVND (reference sequence). The CDR3 is made up of 16 amino acids. The V segment lost 5 bases and the J segment 5 bases; nucleotides outside the gene matches: 14. Written as DNA, the CDR3 is TGTGCCAGTAGTGAGTATGGGGCAGGGGGCAATCACGAGCAGTACTTC. Its translation: CASSEYGAGGNHEQYF.

The chain uses TRBV11-2 and TRBJ1-2; TRBD1 agrees at 8 bases. Germline CDR1 SGHAT, CDR2 FQNNGV. The CDR3 consists of 14 residues. Trimming took 5 bases from V and 6 from J; bases not matched to a gene: 8. The CDR3 protein is CASSARTGKDGYTF. In nucleotides, the CDR3 is TGTGCCAGCAGCGCCCGGACAGGGAAGGATGGCTACACCTTC. Drawing the rest from reference TRBV11-2 and TRBJ1-2, the complete variable domain is EAGVAQSPRYKIIEKRQSVAFWCNPISGHATLYWYQQILGQGPKLLIQFQNNGVVDDSQLPKDRFSAERLKGVDSTLKIQPAKLEDSAVYLCASSARTGKDGYTFGSGTRLTVV.

The chain is built from TRBV4-3 and TRBJ2-7, with D perhaps given as TRBD1 or TRBD2 (5 bases each). Trimming took 1 base from V and 0 from J, leaving 13 bases between them. The CDR3 length is 16 residues. Per the germline V gene, CDR1 is LGHNA and CDR2 is YSLEER. In DNA, the CDR3 is TGCGCCAGCAGCCAAGCTAACGGGGCGAGCTCCTACGAGCAGTACTTC. It yields the protein CASSQANGASSYEQYF.

Note on this clone: At one end, the junction sequence differs from germline, possibly due to a read error. V usage is TRBV7-9 and J usage is TRBJ1-6; weak D call: TRBD1 (5 bases). The germline V gene has CDR1 SEHNR and CDR2 FQNEAQ (reference sequence). This CDR3 is built from 14 residues. The CDR3 DNA follows: TGCGCCAGCAGCCAAGAGGGGAGGGGATCACCCCTCCACTTT. This codes for CASSQEGRGSPLHF.

This clone occurred a few times. This chain joins TRBV29-1 and TRBJ2-3; D remains unclear. V gave up 4 bases and J gave up 6 bases, with 8 bases separating them. Germline V CDR1 and CDR2: SQVTM, ANQGSEA. CDR3 length: 11 amino acids. The CDR3 region is CSVVLADTQYF. CDR3 nucleotide sequence: TGCAGCGTTGTATTGGCGGATACGCAGTATTTT.

The V gene is TRBV11-3, the J gene TRBJ2-5, with D perhaps TRBD2 (6 bases). CDR1 and CDR2 from the germline V gene are SGHNT and YENEEA. The CDR3 runs to 15 residues. Trimming took off 5 bases at V and 1 base at J, with 14 bases between the two ends. CDR3 DNA sequence: TGTGCCAGCAGCCTCGGACTATCAGTCCAAGAGACCCAGTACTTC. The encoded protein is CASSLGLSVQETQYF. The full variable domain, completed using reference TRBV11-3 and TRBJ2-5, is EAGVVQSPRYKIIEKKQPVAFWCNPISGHNTLYWYLQNLGQGPELLIRYENEEAVDDSQLPKDRFSAERLKGVDSTLKIQPAELGDSAVYLCASSLGLSVQETQYFGPGTRLLVL.